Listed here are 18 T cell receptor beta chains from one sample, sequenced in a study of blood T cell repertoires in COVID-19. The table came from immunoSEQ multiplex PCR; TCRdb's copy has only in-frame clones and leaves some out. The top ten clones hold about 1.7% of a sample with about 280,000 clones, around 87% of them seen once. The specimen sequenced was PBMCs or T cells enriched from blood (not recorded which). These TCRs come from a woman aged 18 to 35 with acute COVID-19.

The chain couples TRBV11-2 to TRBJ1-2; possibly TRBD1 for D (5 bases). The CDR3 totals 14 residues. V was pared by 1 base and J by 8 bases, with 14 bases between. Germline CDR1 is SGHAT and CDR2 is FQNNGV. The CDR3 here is CASSLGLVGEGYTF. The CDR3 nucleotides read TGTGCCAGCAGCTTAGGGTTGGTAGGGGAAGGCTACACCTTC.

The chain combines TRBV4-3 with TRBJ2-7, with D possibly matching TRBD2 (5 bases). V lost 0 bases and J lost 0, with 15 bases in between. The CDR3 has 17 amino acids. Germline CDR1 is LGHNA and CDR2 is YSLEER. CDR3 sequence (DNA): TGCGCCAGCAGCCAAGAACGTCGGGATATGCTCTCCTACGAGCAGTACTTC. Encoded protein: CASSQERRDMLSYEQYF.

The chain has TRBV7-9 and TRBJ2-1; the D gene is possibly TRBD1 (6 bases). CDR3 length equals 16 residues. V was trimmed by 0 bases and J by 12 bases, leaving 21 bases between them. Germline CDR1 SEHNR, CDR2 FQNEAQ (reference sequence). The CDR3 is CASSLAWQGNTPGQFF. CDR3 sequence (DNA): TGTGCCAGCAGCTTAGCGTGGCAGGGGAATACCCCGGGGCAGTTCTTC.

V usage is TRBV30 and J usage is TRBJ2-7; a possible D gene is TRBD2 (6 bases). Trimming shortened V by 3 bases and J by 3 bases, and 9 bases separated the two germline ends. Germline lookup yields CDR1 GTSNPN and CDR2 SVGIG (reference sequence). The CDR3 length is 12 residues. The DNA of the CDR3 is TGTGCCTGGAGGCGGGGTAACTACGAGCAGTACTTC. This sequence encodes CAWRRGNYEQYF. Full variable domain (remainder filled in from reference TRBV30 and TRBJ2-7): SQTIHQWPATLVQPVGSPLSLECTVEGTSNPNLYWYRQAAGRGLQLLFYSVGIGQISSEVPQNLSASRPQDRQFILSSKKLLLSDSGFYLCAWRRGNYEQYFGPGTRLTVT.

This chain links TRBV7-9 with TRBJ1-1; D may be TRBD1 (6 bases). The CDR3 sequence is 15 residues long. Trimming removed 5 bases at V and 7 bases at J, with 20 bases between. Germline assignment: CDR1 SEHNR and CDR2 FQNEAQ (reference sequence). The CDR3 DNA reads TGTGCCAGCAGCCCGGGCGGGGGCCTGCTTGATGAAGCTTTCTTT. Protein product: CASSPGGGLLDEAFF.

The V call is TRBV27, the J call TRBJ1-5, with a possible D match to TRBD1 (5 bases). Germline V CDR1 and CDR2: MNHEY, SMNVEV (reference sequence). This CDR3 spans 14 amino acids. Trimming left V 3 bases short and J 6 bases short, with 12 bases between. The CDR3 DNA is TGTGCCAGCAGTTTTCAGGGAATTGGTCAGCCCCAGCATTTT. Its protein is CASSFQGIGQPQHF.

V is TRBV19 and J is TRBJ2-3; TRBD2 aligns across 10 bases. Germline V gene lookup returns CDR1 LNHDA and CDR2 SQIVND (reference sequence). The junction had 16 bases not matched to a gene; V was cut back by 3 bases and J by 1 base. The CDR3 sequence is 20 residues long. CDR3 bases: TGTGCCAGTAGTATTGCAGCCGGGACTAGCGCCGCAGCGGGCACAGATACGCAGTATTTT. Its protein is CASSIAAGTSAAAGTDTQYF. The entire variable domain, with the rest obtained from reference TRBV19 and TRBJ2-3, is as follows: DGGITQSPKYLFRKEGQNVTLSCEQNLNHDAMYWYRQDPGQGLRLIYYSQIVNDFQKGDIAEGYSVSREKKESFPLTVTSAQKNPTAFYLCASSIAAGTSAAAGTDTQYFGPGTRLTVL.

CDR3 DNA: TGTGCCAGCAGTGAAGATGCTGCCCGTGGAGACGGCTACACCTTC. Amino acid sequence: CASSEDAARGDGYTF. The rearrangement uses TRBV2 and TRBJ1-2, with D unresolved. V gave up 1 base and J gave up 8 bases, with 17 bases separating them. Germline V gene sequence: CDR1 SNHLY, CDR2 FYNNEI. The CDR3 spans 15 residues. Drawing the rest from reference TRBV2 and TRBJ1-2, the complete variable domain is EPEVTQTPSHQVTQMGQEVILRCVPISNHLYFYWYRQILGQKVEFLVSFYNNEISEKSEIFDDQFSVERPDGSNFTLKIRSTKLEDSAMYFCASSEDAARGDGYTFGSGTRLTVV.

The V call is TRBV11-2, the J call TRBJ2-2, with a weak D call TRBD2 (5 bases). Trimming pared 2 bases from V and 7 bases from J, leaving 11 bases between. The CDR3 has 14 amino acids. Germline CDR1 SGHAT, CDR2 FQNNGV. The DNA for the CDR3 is TGTGCCAGCAGCTTACCCGACGCGGGCGGGGAGCTGTTTTTT. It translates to CASSLPDAGGELFF.

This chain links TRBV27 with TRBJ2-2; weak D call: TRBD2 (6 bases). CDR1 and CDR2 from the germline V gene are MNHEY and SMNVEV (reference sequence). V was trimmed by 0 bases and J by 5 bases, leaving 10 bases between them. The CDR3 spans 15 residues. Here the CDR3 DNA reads TGTGCCAGCAGTTTATCGACCGCGGGGACCGGGGAGCTGTTTTTT. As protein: CASSLSTAGTGELFF.

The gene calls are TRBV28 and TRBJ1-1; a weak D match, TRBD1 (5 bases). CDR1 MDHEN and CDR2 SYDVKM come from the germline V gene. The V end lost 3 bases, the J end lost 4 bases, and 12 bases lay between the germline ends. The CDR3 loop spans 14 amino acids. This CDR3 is CASSLQRGGTEAFF. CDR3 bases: TGTGCCAGCAGTTTGCAACGGGGGGGCACTGAAGCTTTCTTT. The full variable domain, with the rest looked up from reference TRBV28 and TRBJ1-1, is DVKVTQSSRYLVKRTGEKVFLECVQDMDHENMFWYRQDPGLGLRLIYFSYDVKMKEKGDIPEGYSVSREKKERFSLILESASTNQTSMYLCASSLQRGGTEAFFGQGTRLTVV.

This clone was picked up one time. CDR3 protein: CATSRERLSATGGNQPQHF. The CDR3 DNA follows: TGTGCCACCAGCAGAGAACGGTTATCGGCGACAGGGGGCAATCAGCCCCAGCATTTT. V usage is TRBV15 and J usage is TRBJ1-5; 8 positions match TRBD1. With 0 bases clipped from V and 2 bases from J, the junction kept 12 bases outside the gene matches. The CDR3 is 19 residues long. Germline CDR1 LNHNV, CDR2 YYDKDF (reference sequence).

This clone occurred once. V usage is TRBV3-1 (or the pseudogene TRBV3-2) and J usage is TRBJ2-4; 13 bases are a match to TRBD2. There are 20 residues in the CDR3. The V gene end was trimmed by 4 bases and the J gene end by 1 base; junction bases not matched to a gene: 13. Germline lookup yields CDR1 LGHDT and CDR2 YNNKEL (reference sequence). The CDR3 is CASSPLNGTSGTWAKNIQYF. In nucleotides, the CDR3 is TGTGCCAGCAGCCCTCTAAACGGGACTAGCGGGACCTGGGCCAAAAACATTCAGTACTTC.

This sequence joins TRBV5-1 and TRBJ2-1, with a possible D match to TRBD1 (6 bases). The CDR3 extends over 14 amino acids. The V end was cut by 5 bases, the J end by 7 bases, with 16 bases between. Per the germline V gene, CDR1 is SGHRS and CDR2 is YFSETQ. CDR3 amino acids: CASRHLQGGNEQFF. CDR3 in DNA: TGCGCCAGCAGGCACTTACAGGGTGGGAATGAGCAGTTCTTC.

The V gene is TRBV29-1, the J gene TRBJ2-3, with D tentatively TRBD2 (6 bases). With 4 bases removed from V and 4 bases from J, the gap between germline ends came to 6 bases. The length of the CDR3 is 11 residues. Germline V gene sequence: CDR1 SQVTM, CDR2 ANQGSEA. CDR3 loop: CSVAGADTQYF. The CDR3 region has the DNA TGCAGCGTTGCGGGAGCAGATACGCAGTATTTT.

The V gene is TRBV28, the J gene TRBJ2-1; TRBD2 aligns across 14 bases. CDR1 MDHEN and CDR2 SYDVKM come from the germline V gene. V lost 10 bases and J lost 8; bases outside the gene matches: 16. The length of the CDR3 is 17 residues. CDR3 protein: CATKYPGLAGGFYEQFF. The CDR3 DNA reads TGTGCCACCAAATACCCCGGACTAGCGGGAGGTTTCTATGAGCAGTTCTTC.

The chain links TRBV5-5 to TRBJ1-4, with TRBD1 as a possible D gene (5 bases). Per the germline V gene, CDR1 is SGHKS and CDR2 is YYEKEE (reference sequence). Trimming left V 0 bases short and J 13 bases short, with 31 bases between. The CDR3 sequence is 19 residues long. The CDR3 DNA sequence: TGTGCCAGCAGCTTGGCTATCCGGGGGTCAGGGCTTGGTGCTGGTTCACTGTTTTTT. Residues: CASSLAIRGSGLGAGSLFF.

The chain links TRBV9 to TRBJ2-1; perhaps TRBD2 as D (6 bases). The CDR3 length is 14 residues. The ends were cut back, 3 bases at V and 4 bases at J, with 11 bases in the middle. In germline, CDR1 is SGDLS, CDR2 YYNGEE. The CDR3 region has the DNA TGTGCCAGCAGCGCCGGAGGGATTTACAATGAGCAGTTCTTC. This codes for CASSAGGIYNEQFF. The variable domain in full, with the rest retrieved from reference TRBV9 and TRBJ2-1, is DSGVTQTPKHLITATGQRVTLRCSPRSGDLSVYWYQQSLDQGLQFLIQYYNGEERAKGNILERFSAQQFPDLHSELNLSSLELGDSALYFCASSAGGIYNEQFFGPGTRLTVL.